These 14 T cell receptor beta chains were sequenced from one sample in a study of T-cell reconstitution after alpha-beta-depleted transplantation in children. Molecular barcoding with unique molecular identifiers was used for the TCRbeta library. TCRdb used MiXCR to reprocess the PCR reads, holding one entry per CDR3 protein. Of hundreds of thousands of distinct CDR3 sequences in the sample, 13% were seen once. Sequenced here: PBMCs, sampled before TCRalphabeta/CD19-depleted stem cell transplant. The receptors were sampled from a girl between 2 and 10 years old with congenital amegakaryocytic thrombocytopenia, due to receive a stem cell transplant.

The chain combines TRBV7-9 with TRBJ2-1, with 10 bases matching TRBD2. This CDR3 has 16 residues. The germline CDR1 and CDR2 sequences are SEHNR and FQNEAQ (reference sequence). The V segment lost 7 bases and the J segment 0 bases; nucleotides outside the gene matches: 6. The DNA for the CDR3 is TGTGCCAGCACCCCGGGACTAGCGTACTCCTACAATGAGCAGTTCTTC. Its protein product is CASTPGLAYSYNEQFF. The variable domain in full, completed from reference TRBV7-9 and TRBJ2-1, reads DTGVSQNPRHKITKRGQNVTFRCDPISEHNRLYWYRQTLGQGPEFLTYFQNEAQLEKSRLLSDRFSAERPKGSFSTLEIQRTEQGDSAMYLCASTPGLAYSYNEQFFGPGTRLTVL.

This clonotype has at least ten counts. The genes are TRBV12-3 or TRBV12-4 and TRBJ2-3; weak D call: TRBD2 (6 bases). The V and J ends lost 5 bases and 4 bases respectively, with 16 bases between them. This CDR3 comprises 15 residues. The CDR3 sequence: CASSLRLGEPDTQYF. In DNA form, the CDR3 reads TGTGCCAGCAGTCTTAGACTAGGGGAGCCAGATACGCAGTATTTT.

A few counts support this clonotype. The chain is built from TRBV2 and TRBJ2-5, with 10 bases matching TRBD2. V gave up 7 bases and J gave up 5 bases; unmatched junction bases: 1. Germline V lookup: CDR1 SNHLY, CDR2 FYNNEI. This CDR3 comprises 12 residues. The CDR3 nucleotides are TGTGCCAGCACGACTAGCGGGGAGACCCAGTACTTC. As protein: CASTTSGETQYF.

This clonotype came up many times. The chain combines TRBV10-3 with TRBJ1-1; 8 bases are a match to TRBD1. Germline assignment: CDR1 ENHRY and CDR2 SYGVKD. This CDR3 is built from 15 residues. V was clipped by 3 bases and J by 4 bases; unmatched bases: 7. CDR3 coding DNA: TGTGCCATCAGTGAATCAGGGGGCGCAAGCACTGAAGCTTTCTTT. Its protein product is CAISESGGASTEAFF.

This clonotype was picked up a small number of times. The chain recombines TRBV7-2 with TRBJ2-5; the D gene is possibly TRBD2 (6 bases). The germline V and J ends were trimmed by 3 bases and 4 bases, with 12 bases remaining between them. This CDR3 contains 14 residues. The germline V gene encodes CDR1 SGHTA and CDR2 FQGNSA. The chain's CDR3 is CASSFGGIIETQYF. The DNA for the CDR3 is TGTGCCAGCAGCTTTGGCGGGATCATAGAGACCCAGTACTTC.

The chain has TRBV20-1 and TRBJ2-1; maybe TRBD2 (5 bases). Germline assignment: CDR1 DFQATT and CDR2 SNEGSKA (reference sequence). Between the trimmed V and J ends, which lost 6 bases and 7 bases, there was a span of 28 bases. The CDR3 loop spans 17 amino acids. The CDR3 loop is CSAPAQRTFRSGNEQFF. The CDR3, as DNA: TGCAGTGCCCCCGCTCAAAGGACCTTTCGGTCGGGGAATGAGCAGTTCTTC.

V gene TRBV6-1 combines with J gene TRBJ1-1, with a weak D call TRBD1 (6 bases). The V gene's germline CDR1 is MNHNS and CDR2 SASEGT. This CDR3 is built from 15 residues. The germline V and J ends were trimmed by 4 bases and 1 base, with 13 bases remaining between them. The CDR3 spells CASSGEQGWNTEAFF. The CDR3 bases are TGTGCCAGCAGTGGAGAACAGGGCTGGAACACTGAAGCTTTCTTT.

A few counts support this clonotype. The chain employs TRBV7-6 and TRBJ2-6; D not certain. The V gene lost 1 base and the J gene lost 2 bases, with 12 bases spanning the gap. Germline V gene sequence: CDR1 SGHVS, CDR2 FNYEAQ. The CDR3 has 17 residues. The CDR3 DNA is TGTGCCAGCAGCTTAGACCTGTCTCGCGCTGGGGCCAACGTCCTGACTTTC. Protein sequence: CASSLDLSRAGANVLTF. Full variable domain (rest looked up from reference TRBV7-6 and TRBJ2-6): GAGVSQSPRYKVTKRGQDVALRCDPISGHVSLYWYRQALGQGPEFLTYFNYEAQQDKSGLPNDRFSAERPEGSISTLTIQRTEQRDSAMYRCASSLDLSRAGANVLTFGAGSRLTVL.

V usage is TRBV12-3 or TRBV12-4 and J usage is TRBJ2-2; 10 bases fit TRBD1. The CDR3 is made up of 14 amino acids. The ends lost 6 bases at V and 5 bases at J; junction bases unmatched: 3. CDR3 region: CASRRTGGTGELFF. CDR3 coding DNA: TGTGCCAGCAGAAGGACAGGGGGGACCGGGGAGCTGTTTTTT.

In this sample, this clonotype turned up a few times. The rearrangement links TRBV12-3 or TRBV12-4 to TRBJ2-1; unclear D gene. The ends were cut back, 5 bases at V and 4 bases at J, with 12 bases in the middle. CDR3 length equals 14 residues. CDR3 in amino acids: CASSRGDLYNEQFF. In DNA form, the CDR3 reads TGTGCCAGCAGTCGCGGAGACCTTTACAATGAGCAGTTCTTC.

The V call is TRBV7-9, the J call TRBJ1-6, with no clear D. V lost 2 bases, J lost 9 bases, and 8 bases lay in between. The CDR3 loop spans 13 amino acids. The germline CDR1 and CDR2 sequences are SEHNR and FQNEAQ (reference sequence). The CDR3 bases are TGTGCCAGCAGCTTAATCGGGGTTTCACCCCTCCACTTT. This gives the protein CASSLIGVSPLHF.

There are a few counts of this clonotype. V gene TRBV28 combines with J gene TRBJ2-1; weak D call: TRBD2 (6 bases). The CDR3 contains 13 residues. CDR1 and CDR2 (germline): MDHEN, SYDVKM. Trimming stripped 5 bases from V and 10 bases from J, with 15 bases between. The CDR3 DNA reads TGTGCCAGCAGTCTACCAAGCGGGCACGAGCAGTTCTTC. This gives the protein CASSLPSGHEQFF.

This clonotype was counted many times. The chain has TRBV5-1 and TRBJ1-4; no clear D gene. This CDR3 comprises 15 residues. In germline, CDR1 is SGHRS, CDR2 YFSETQ. Trimming removed 1 base from V and 1 base from J, with 8 bases in between. CDR3 coding DNA: TGCGCCAGCAGCTTGACCGGTGTAACTAATGAAAAACTGTTTTTT. It encodes CASSLTGVTNEKLFF.

This clonotype was found many times. This sequence joins TRBV10-3 and TRBJ2-1; weak D call: TRBD2 (6 bases). Per germline, CDR1 ENHRY and CDR2 SYGVKD. There are 18 residues in the CDR3. V lost 5 bases, J lost 7 bases, and 27 bases lay in between. Written as DNA, the CDR3 is TGTGCCATCAGTCTCCTCGGGGAGGCACTTACATCTAGGAATGAGCAGTTCTTC. Translation: CAISLLGEALTSRNEQFF.